This entry lists 5 T cell receptor beta chains sequenced from one sample in a study of blood T cell repertoires in COVID-19. Sequencing was performed with immunoSEQ multiplex PCR; in TCRdb, only in-frame clones are kept and a portion is missing. The table has approximately 93,000 clones, roughly 71% seen once. The sample comprised peripheral blood. The source of these receptors is a woman at least 80 years old with acute or convalescent COVID-19.

The chain links TRBV12-3 or TRBV12-4 to TRBJ1-1; D perhaps matches TRBD1 (5 bases). Between the trimmed V and J ends, which lost 8 bases and 7 bases, there was a span of 14 bases. The CDR3 runs to 12 residues. CDR3 amino acids: CASARTRGEAFF. CDR3 DNA: TGTGCCAGCGCCAGGACACGAGGTGAAGCTTTCTTT.

The chain recombines TRBV3-1 (or the pseudogene TRBV3-2) with TRBJ2-1, with TRBD2 identical over 8 bases. The CDR3 length is 17 residues. Germline V lookup: CDR1 LGHDT, CDR2 YNNKEL (reference sequence). V lost 0 bases and J lost 7; bases outside the gene matches: 11. The CDR3 DNA sequence: TGTGCCAGCAGCCAAGATGGAGGCCGGGGGGGCTATAATGAGCAGTTCTTC. It is translated as CASSQDGGRGGYNEQFF.

V usage is TRBV6-6 and J usage is TRBJ1-1, with D unclear. CDR3 size: 14 residues. Trimming stripped 6 bases from V and 7 bases from J, with 18 bases between. Per the germline V gene, CDR1 is MNHNY and CDR2 is SVGAGI (reference sequence). The chain's CDR3 is CASSDVPGYDEAFF. The CDR3 region has the DNA TGTGCCAGCAGCGACGTCCCGGGGTACGATGAAGCTTTCTTT.

Notes on this clone: The same CDR3 is also encoded by other DNA sequences in this sample. This chain's CDR3 is CASSPGTGGYEQYF. The CDR3 region has the DNA TGTGCCAGCTCACCCGGGACAGGGGGCTACGAGCAGTACTTC. This chain links TRBV18 with TRBJ2-7, with 11 nucleotides matching TRBD1. Looked up from germline, CDR1 is KGHSH and CDR2 is LQKENI. The J segment lost 3 bases and the V segment lost 3 bases, leaving 1 base of the junction unmatched. The CDR3 contains 14 residues.

This clone was counted only a few times. V gene TRBV18 combines with J gene TRBJ1-5, with D perhaps TRBD1 (5 bases). V dropped 3 bases and J dropped 4 bases, with 22 bases sitting between them. CDR1 KGHSH and CDR2 LQKENI come from the germline V gene. The CDR3 runs to 18 residues. The CDR3 bases are TGTGCCAGCTCACCTACGCACAGGACGACATACCGGAATCAGCCCCAGCATTTT. This codes for CASSPTHRTTYRNQPQHF.